A selection of T cell receptor beta chains follows, all from one sample in a study of blood T cell repertoires in COVID-19. Method: immunoSEQ multiplex PCR; TCRdb's copy keeps in-frame clones and lacks some. The sample has 250,000 or so clones, roughly four fifths seen once. The specimen sequenced was peripheral blood. Receptors originate from a man of 80 years or more with acute or convalescent COVID-19. The CDR3 runs from the conserved cysteine through the conserved F or W. A D gene is named only where the DNA matches it firmly. Clone size is stated in some rows and not others, as once, few, many or a class when expanded.

j_call clone_size d_call v_call cdr3_nt cdr3_aa
TRBJ1-4 - TRBD1 TRBV7-8 TGTGCCAGCAGCTTAGGACAGGGCCGACAAAATGAAAAACTGTTTTTT CASSLGQGRQNEKLFF
TRBJ1-5 - - TRBV6-5 TGTGCCAGCAGAATCCGACAGGAACAGCCCCAGCATTTT CASRIRQEQPQHF
TRBJ2-2 - TRBD2 TRBV7-2 TGTGCCAGCAGCTTAAAAGGACTAGCGGGAGGGAACACCGGGGAGCTGTTTTTT CASSLKGLAGGNTGELFF
TRBJ2-1 - TRBD2 TRBV5-1 TGCGCCAGCAGCCAAGGGACTAGCGGGACCTACAATGAGCAGTTCTTC CASSQGTSGTYNEQFF
TRBJ1-2 - TRBD1 TRBV3-1/TRBV3-2 TGTGCCAGCAGCCATTGGACAGGGCAGGGGAGCTATGGCTACACCTTC CASSHWTGQGSYGYTF
TRBJ2-5 - - TRBV12-1 TGTGCCAGCAGCGGGAACAGGAGGGCTAGCGGGAGAAGACAAGAGACCCAGTACTTC CASSGNRRASGRRQETQYF
TRBJ1-3 - - TRBV7-9 TGTGCCAGCAACTTGCTTACAGGGCTCGGAAACACCATATATTTT CASNLLTGLGNTIYF
TRBJ1-1 - - TRBV7-2 TGTGCCAGCAGCCAGGGGTACACCGCCTCGAACACTGAAGCTTTCTTT CASSQGYTASNTEAFF
TRBJ2-2 - - TRBV21-1 TGTGCCAGCAGCAAAGCTCAGACTAGCGGGAGACGGAGGACCGGGGAGCTGTTTTTT CASSKAQTSGRRRTGELFF
TRBJ1-6 few - TRBV27 TGTGCCAGCAGTTCCAGAGCGGGGAGGGATTCACCCCTCCACTTT CASSSRAGRDSPLHF
TRBJ2-7 - - TRBV24-1 TGTGCCACCAGTCTCAGGGAATCCTACGAGCAGTACTTC CATSLRESYEQYF
TRBJ1-2 - TRBD1 TRBV7-3 TGTGCCAGCAGCTTAAACAGGGGCGTCGGCTACACCTTC CASSLNRGVGYTF
TRBJ1-1 - TRBD1 TRBV27 TGTGCCAGCAGTTTAAGGGGGACAGGGAATACTGAAGCTTTCTTT CASSLRGTGNTEAFF
TRBJ2-7 - TRBD1 TRBV28 TGTGCCAGCAGAAGCCCGGGACAGGGGGCCTCCTACGAGCAGTACTTC CASRSPGQGASYEQYF
TRBJ1-1 - - TRBV19 TGTGCCAGTAGTGGGACACAGGGCATGATACCTTTCTTT CASSGTQGMIPFF
TRBJ2-1 - TRBD1 TRBV24-1 TGTGCCACCAGTGGGTCTAGACAGGGGAGTCTGGTGGGGCGGGAAAGAGATGAGCAGTTCTTC CATSGSRQGSLVGRERDEQFF
TRBJ2-3 - TRBD2 TRBV18 TGTGCCAGCTCACCACTCCTAGCGGGGGGGAGCACAGATACGCAGTATTTT CASSPLLAGGSTDTQYF
TRBJ2-5 once - TRBV15 TGTGCCACCAGCAGAGACAGGGGTAGTGGGACCCAGTACTTC CATSRDRGSGTQYF
TRBJ2-7 - - TRBV12-3/TRBV12-4 TGTGCCAGCAGCAGATATGGCGAGCAGTACTTC CASSRYGEQYF
TRBJ2-7 - TRBD1 TRBV2 TGTGCCAGCAGTACGACAGGGACCTACGAGCAGTACTTC CASSTTGTYEQYF
TRBJ2-1 - - TRBV4-2 TGTGCCAGCAGCCATGCCAACAGGGATGGTGAGCAGTTCTTC CASSHANRDGEQFF
TRBJ1-5 few TRBD1 TRBV10-3 TGTGCCATCAGTAAACAGGGGTCACTCAATCAGCCCCAGCATTTT CAISKQGSLNQPQHF
TRBJ2-7 - TRBD2 TRBV19 TGTGCCAGTAGCTCGAGCGGACTAGCGGGGACCTACGAGCAGTACTTC CASSSSGLAGTYEQYF
TRBJ2-1 - TRBD2 TRBV5-1 TGCGCCAGCAGCTTGGAAGGACTAGCGGGAGCATCTGAGCAGTTCTTC CASSLEGLAGASEQFF
TRBJ2-1 - TRBD2 TRBV4-2 TGTGCCAGCAGCCAAACACTAGCGGGGCAGCAGTTCTTC CASSQTLAGQQFF
TRBJ1-6 - - TRBV10-1 TGCGCCAGCAGTGGAGATCTCAATTCACCCCTCCACTTT CASSGDLNSPLHF
TRBJ2-1 - - TRBV7-6 TGTGCCAGCAGCACCCAGGGCTACGAGCAGTTCTTC CASSTQGYEQFF
TRBJ1-1 - TRBD1 TRBV6-1 TGTGCCAGCAGTGGGCGGGACAGGGAGCGTGGGACTGAAGCTTTCTTT CASSGRDRERGTEAFF
TRBJ1-2 once - TRBV7-9 TGTGCCAGCAGCTTAGCGGGGCAGGGGCAAGGCTACACCTTC CASSLAGQGQGYTF
TRBJ1-5 few TRBD1 TRBV6-2/TRBV6-3 TGTGCCAGCAGTACCCCCACAGGGGGCAATCAGCCCCAGCATTTT CASSTPTGGNQPQHF
TRBJ1-1 - TRBD1 TRBV5-1 TGCGCCAGCAGGCAGGGGGCGAAGAACACTGAAGCTTTCTTT CASRQGAKNTEAFF
TRBJ2-2 - - TRBV30 TGTGCCTGGAGGGGACTTAACACCGGGGAGCTGTTTTTT CAWRGLNTGELFF
TRBJ2-7 - TRBD1 TRBV27 TGTGCCAGCAGTCCCCCCGGACAGGGGGCCGGCTCCTACGAGCAGTACTTC CASSPPGQGAGSYEQYF
TRBJ2-7 few - TRBV5-4 TGTGCCAGCAGCTTGATTTCAGGGAAGCAGTACTTC CASSLISGKQYF
TRBJ1-4 once TRBD1 TRBV5-1 TGCGCCAGCAGCTCCGGACAGGGGGTGAGGGAAAAACTGTTTTTT CASSSGQGVREKLFF
TRBJ2-7 - - TRBV6-1 TGTGCCAGCAGTGAAGCGGTAGCACATTTCTACGAGCAGTACTTC CASSEAVAHFYEQYF
TRBJ1-5 - - TRBV6-5 TGTGCCAGCAGGGCAGGGATGGCTCAGCCCCAGCATTTT CASRAGMAQPQHF
TRBJ1-5 - TRBD1 TRBV5-1 TGCGCCAGCAGCTTGGACCCGGGACAGGGGCGGCAGCCCCAGCATTTT CASSLDPGQGRQPQHF
TRBJ1-3 - - TRBV11-2 TGTGCCAGCAGCTTAGGCGGCGGGGTATCGACGGGAAACACCATATATTTT CASSLGGGVSTGNTIYF
TRBJ2-3 - - TRBV5-1 TGCGCCAGCAGATCCCTTAGCACAGATACGCAGTATTTT CASRSLSTDTQYF
TRBJ2-1 - TRBD2 TRBV9 TGTGCCAGCAGCCGGGACTATTCTGGGGATGAGCAGTTCTTC CASSRDYSGDEQFF
TRBJ2-2 - - TRBV19 TGTGCCAGTGAGGTTCTCGGGGAGCTGTTTTTT CASEVLGELFF
TRBJ1-2 - - TRBV6-5 TGTGCCAGCAGCTACTATACTCAAGTGCTATCTGGCTACACCTTC CASSYYTQVLSGYTF
TRBJ2-5 - - TRBV18 TGTGCCAGCTCACCAGGGGCAGAGACCCAGTACTTC CASSPGAETQYF
TRBJ2-6 - TRBD1 TRBV7-6 TGTGCCAGCAGCTTAGCGACAGGGGGCTCTGGGGCCAACGTCCTGACTTTC CASSLATGGSGANVLTF
TRBJ2-5 - TRBD1 TRBV9 TGTGCCAGCAGCATGACACCAGGGGGCGGCGAGACCCAGTACTTC CASSMTPGGGETQYF
TRBJ2-7 few TRBD2 TRBV7-2 TGTGCCAGCAGCTTAGGGGGACTAGCGGGAGACTACGAGCAGTACTTC CASSLGGLAGDYEQYF
TRBJ1-5 few TRBD1 TRBV28 TGTGCCAGCATCTCGGGCGACAGGGGCAGCAATCAGCCCCAGCATTTT CASISGDRGSNQPQHF
TRBJ2-7 once TRBD1 TRBV28 TGTGCCAGCCGGACAGGGACAACCTACGAGCAGTACTTC CASRTGTTYEQYF
TRBJ2-1 - TRBD2 TRBV2 TGTGCCAGCAGTGAAGGCGGGAGGGCCGCCAATGAGCAGTTCTTC CASSEGGRAANEQFF